This TCR beta chain is drawn from a study of early T cells in non-severe SARS-CoV-2 infection. Study overall: Sequencing used unsorted whole-blood bulk RNA, so chains lack pairing.

The CDR3 loop spans 14 amino acids. Deletions cut 1 base from V and 2 bases from J, with 3 bases between. Germline CDR1 and CDR2: SGHVS and FQNEAQ. TCRdb fed the 5' RACE reads into MiXCR, producing one record per CDR3 protein. Of around 57,000 distinct CDR3 sequences in the sample, roughly 10% were seen once. V gene TRBV7-8 combines with J gene TRBJ2-6; the D is unclear. The sequencing input was whole blood. The sequence was collected from an adult who was a healthcare worker with PCR-confirmed SARS-CoV-2 infection or an uninfected control (not recorded which). The CDR3 protein is CASSLVAGANVLTF. CDR3 coding DNA: TGTGCCAGCAGCTTAGTTGCTGGGGCCAACGTCCTGACTTTC.